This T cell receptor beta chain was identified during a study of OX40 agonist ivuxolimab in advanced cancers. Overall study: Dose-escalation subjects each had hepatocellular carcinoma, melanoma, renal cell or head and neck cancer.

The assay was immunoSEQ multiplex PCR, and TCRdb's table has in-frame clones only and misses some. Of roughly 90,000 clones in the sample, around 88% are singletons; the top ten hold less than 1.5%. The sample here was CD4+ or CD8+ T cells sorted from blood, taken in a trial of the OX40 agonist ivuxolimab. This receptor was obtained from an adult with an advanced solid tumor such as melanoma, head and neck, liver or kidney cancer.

CDR3 DNA: TGTGCCAGCAGCTTGGCGGGGGGTATCACCGGGGAGCTGTTTTTT. This translates into CASSLAGGITGELFF. The rearrangement joins TRBV5-5 to TRBJ2-2; 7 positions agree with TRBD2. Germline V CDR1 and CDR2: SGHKS, YYEKEE (reference sequence). This CDR3 spans 15 amino acids. V shed 0 bases and J 4 bases; nucleotides not matched to a gene: 3.